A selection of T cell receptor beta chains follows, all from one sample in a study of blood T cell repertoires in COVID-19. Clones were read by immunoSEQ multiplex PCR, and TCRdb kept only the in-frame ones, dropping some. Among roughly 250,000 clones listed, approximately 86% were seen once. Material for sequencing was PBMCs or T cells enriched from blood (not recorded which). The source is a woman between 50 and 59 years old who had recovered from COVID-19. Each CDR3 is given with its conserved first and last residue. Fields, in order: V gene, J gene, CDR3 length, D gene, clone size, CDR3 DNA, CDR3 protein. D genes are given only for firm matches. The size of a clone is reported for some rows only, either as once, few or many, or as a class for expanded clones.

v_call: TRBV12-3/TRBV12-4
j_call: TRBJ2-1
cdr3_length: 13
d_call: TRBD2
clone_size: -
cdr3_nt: TGTGCCAGCAGAAACGGACTAGCCGATGAGCAGTTCTTC
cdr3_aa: CASRNGLADEQFF

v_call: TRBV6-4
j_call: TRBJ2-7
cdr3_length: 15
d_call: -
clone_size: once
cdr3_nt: TGTGCCATCGTCCCTCTAGCGCCGGTCTCCTACGAGCAGTACTTC
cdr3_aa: CAIVPLAPVSYEQYF

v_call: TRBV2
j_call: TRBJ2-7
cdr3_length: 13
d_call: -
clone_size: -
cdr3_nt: TGTGCCAGCAGTGCACGGGAGCGAGGAGAGCAGTACTTC
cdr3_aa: CASSARERGEQYF

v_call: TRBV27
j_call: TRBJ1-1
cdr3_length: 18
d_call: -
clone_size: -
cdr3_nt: TGTGCCAGCAGTTTATCAAATCCGTCAGGCAGGGCGAACACTGAAGCTTTCTTT
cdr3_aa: CASSLSNPSGRANTEAFF

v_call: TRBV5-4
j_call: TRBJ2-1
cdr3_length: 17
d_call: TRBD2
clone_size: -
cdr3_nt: TGTGCCAGCAGCCCACCGGGGGGGACTAGCGGGTCTGATGAGCAGTTCTTC
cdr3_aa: CASSPPGGTSGSDEQFF

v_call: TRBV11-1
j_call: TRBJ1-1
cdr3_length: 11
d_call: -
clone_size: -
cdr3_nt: TGTGCCAGCGGAGGTGGGACTGAAGCTTTCTTT
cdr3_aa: CASGGGTEAFF

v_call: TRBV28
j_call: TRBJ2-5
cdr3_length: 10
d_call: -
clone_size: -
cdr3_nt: TGTGCCAGCAAACTGGAGACCCAGTACTTC
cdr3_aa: CASKLETQYF

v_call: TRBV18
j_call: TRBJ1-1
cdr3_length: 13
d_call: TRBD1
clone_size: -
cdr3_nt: TGTGCCAGCTCACCAAAAGACAGGGCTGAAGCTTTCTTT
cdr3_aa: CASSPKDRAEAFF

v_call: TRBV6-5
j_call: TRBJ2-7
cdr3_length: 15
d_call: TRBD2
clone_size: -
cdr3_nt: TGTGCCAGCAGTTACGGTAGCGGGAGGGGTTACGAGCAGTACTTC
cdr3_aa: CASSYGSGRGYEQYF

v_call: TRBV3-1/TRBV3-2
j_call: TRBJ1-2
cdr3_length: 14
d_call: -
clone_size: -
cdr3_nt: TGTGCCAGCAGCCAACCTACAGGGATCTATGGCTACACCTTC
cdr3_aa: CASSQPTGIYGYTF

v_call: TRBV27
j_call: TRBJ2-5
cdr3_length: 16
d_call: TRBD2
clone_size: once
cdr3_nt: TGTGCCAGCAGTCCGAGACTAGCGGGAGCTCAAGAGACCCAGTACTTC
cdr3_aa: CASSPRLAGAQETQYF

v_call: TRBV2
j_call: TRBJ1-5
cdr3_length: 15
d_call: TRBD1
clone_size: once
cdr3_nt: TGTGCCAGCAGAAGAACAGGGGCCAGCAATCAGCCCCAGCATTTT
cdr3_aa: CASRRTGASNQPQHF

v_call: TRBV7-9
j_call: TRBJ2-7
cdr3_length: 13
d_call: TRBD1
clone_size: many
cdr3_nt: TGTGCCAGCAGCGATGGACAGGACTACGAGCAGTACTTC
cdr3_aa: CASSDGQDYEQYF

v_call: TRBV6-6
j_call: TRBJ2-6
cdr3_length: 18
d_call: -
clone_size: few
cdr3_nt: TGTGCCAGCAGTCACCCGGACAGACCAGACTCTGGGGCCAACGTCCTGACTTTC
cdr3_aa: CASSHPDRPDSGANVLTF

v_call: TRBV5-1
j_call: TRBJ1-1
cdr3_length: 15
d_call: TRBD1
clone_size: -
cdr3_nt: TGCGCCAGCAGCAAAACAGGGGCCGGCTACACTGAAGCTTTCTTT
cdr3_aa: CASSKTGAGYTEAFF

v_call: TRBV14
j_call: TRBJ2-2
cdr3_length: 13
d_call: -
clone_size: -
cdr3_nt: TGTGCCAGCAGCCAACGGGGAACCGGGGAGCTGTTTTTT
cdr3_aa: CASSQRGTGELFF

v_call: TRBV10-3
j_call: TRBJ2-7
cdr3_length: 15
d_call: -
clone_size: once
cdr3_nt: TGTGCCATCAGTGATGCGGCTAGCGTTAACTGGGAGCAGTACTTC
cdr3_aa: CAISDAASVNWEQYF

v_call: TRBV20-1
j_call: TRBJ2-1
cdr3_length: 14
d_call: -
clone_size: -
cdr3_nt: TGCAGTGCTAGTTTGGGCGGGGTCTACAATGAGCAGTTCTTC
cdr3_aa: CSASLGGVYNEQFF